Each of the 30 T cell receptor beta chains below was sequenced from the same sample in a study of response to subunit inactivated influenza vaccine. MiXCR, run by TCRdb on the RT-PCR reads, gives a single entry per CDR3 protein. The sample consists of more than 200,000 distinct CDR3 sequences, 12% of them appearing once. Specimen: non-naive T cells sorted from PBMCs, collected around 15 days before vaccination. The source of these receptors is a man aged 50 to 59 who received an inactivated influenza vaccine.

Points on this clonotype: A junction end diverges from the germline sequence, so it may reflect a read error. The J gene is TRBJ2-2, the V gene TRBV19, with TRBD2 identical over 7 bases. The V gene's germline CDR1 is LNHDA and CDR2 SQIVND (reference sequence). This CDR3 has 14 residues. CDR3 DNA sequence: TGTGCCAGTAGTAAGTGGGGAGGGACCGAGGAGCTGTTTTTT. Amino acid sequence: CASSKWGGTEELFF. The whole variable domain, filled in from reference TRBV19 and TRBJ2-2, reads DGGITQSPKYLFRKEGQNVTLSCEQNLNHDAMYWYRQDPGQGLRLIYYSQIVNDFQKGDIAEGYSVSREKKESFPLTVTSAQKNPTAFYLCASSKWGGTEELFFGEGSRLTVL.

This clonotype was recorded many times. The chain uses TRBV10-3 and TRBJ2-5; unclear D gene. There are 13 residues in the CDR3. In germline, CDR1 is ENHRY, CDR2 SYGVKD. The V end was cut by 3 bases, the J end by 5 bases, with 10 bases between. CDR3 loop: CAISDGVLETQYF. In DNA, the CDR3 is TGTGCCATCAGTGATGGGGTTTTGGAGACCCAGTACTTC.

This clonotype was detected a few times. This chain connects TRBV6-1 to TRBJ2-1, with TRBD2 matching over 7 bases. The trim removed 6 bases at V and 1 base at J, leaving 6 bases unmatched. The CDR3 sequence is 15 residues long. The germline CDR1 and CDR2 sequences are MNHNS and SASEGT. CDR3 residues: CASRKAGRSYNEQFF. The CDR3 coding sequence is TGTGCCAGCAGGAAAGCGGGAAGGTCCTACAATGAGCAGTTCTTC.

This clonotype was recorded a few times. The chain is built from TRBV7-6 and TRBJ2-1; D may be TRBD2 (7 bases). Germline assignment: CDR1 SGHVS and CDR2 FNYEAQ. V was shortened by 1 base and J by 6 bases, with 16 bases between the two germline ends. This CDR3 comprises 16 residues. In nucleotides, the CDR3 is TGTGCCAGCAGCTTAGATGGGGCGGGGGCCATCAATGAGCAGTTCTTC. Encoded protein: CASSLDGAGAINEQFF.

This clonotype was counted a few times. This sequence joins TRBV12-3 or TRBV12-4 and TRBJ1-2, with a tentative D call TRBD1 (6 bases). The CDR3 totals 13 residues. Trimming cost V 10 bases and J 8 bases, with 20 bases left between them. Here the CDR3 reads CANKGGGRRGYTF. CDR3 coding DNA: TGTGCCAACAAGGGGGGGGGGCGACGGGGCTACACCTTC.

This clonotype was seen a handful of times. Here the CDR3 DNA reads TGTGCCAGCAGCGAAACAGCTTCGAATGAAAAACTGTTTTTT. This translates into CASSETASNEKLFF. The chain recombines TRBV7-9 with TRBJ1-4; D is unclear. Germline V gene lookup returns CDR1 SEHNR and CDR2 FQNEAQ (reference sequence). V shed 5 bases and J shed 5 bases, with 12 bases lying between them. CDR3 length: 14 residues.

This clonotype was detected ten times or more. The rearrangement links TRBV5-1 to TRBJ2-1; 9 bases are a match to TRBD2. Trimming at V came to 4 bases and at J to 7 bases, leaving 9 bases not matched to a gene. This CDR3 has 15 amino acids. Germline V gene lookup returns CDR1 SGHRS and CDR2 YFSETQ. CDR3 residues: CASSIGLALGNEQFF. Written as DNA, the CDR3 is TGCGCCAGCAGCATAGGACTAGCGCTAGGGAATGAGCAGTTCTTC.

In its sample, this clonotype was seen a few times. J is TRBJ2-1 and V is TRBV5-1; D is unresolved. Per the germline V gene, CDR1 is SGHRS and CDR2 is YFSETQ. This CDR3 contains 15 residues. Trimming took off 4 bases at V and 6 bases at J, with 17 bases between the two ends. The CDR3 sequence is CASSRGRVLGNEQFF. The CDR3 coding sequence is TGCGCCAGCAGCAGAGGACGGGTCCTGGGCAATGAGCAGTTCTTC.

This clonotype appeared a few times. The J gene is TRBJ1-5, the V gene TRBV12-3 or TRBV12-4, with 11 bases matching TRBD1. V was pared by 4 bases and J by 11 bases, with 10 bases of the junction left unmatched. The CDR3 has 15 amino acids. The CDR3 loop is CASSYRDRGIGSQHF. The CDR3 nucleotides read TGTGCCAGCAGTTACCGGGACAGGGGGATTGGGTCCCAGCATTTT.

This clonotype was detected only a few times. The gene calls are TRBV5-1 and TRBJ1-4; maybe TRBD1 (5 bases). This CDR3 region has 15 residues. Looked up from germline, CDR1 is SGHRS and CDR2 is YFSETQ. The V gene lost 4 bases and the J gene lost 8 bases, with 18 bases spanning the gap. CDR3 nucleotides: TGCGCCAGCAGCCCCTCCGGCAGGGCAGGCGAAAAACTGTTTTTT. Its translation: CASSPSGRAGEKLFF.

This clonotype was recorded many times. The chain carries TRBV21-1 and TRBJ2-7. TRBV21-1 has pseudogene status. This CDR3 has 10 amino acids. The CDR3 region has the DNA TGTGCCAGCAGTATTTACGAGCAGTACTTC. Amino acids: CASSIYEQYF.

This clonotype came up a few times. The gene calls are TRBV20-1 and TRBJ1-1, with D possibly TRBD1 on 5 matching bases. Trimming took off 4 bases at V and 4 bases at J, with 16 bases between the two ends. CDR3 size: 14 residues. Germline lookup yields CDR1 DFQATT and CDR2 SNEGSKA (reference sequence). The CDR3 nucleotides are TGCAGTGCTATTCCGTTCTCGGGGGGCACTGAAGCTTTCTTT. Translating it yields CSAIPFSGGTEAFF.

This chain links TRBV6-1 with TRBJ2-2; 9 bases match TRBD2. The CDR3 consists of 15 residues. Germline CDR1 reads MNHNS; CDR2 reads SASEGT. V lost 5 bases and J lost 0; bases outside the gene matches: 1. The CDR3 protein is CASSRLAANTGELFF. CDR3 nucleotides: TGTGCCAGCAGTCGACTAGCGGCGAACACCGGGGAGCTGTTTTTT.

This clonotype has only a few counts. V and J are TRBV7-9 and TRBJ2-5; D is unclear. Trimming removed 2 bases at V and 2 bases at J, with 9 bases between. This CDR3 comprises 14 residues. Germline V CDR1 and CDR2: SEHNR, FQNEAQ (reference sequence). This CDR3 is CASSLSGAQETQYF. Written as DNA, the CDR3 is TGTGCCAGCAGCTTATCTGGAGCTCAAGAGACCCAGTACTTC.

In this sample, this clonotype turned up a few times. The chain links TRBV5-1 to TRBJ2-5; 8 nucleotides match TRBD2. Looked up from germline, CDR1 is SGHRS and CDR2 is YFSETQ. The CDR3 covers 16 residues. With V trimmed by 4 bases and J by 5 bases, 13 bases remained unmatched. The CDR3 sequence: CASSVGGAGVEETQYF. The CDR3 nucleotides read TGCGCCAGCAGCGTGGGGGGAGCGGGAGTCGAGGAGACCCAGTACTTC.

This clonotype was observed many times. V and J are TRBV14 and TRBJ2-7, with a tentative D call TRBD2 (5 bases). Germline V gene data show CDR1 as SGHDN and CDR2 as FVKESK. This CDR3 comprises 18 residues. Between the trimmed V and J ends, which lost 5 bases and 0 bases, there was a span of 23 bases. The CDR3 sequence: CASSTTPLLGRSSYEQYF. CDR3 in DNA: TGTGCCAGCAGCACCACACCTCTACTAGGCCGAAGCTCCTACGAGCAGTACTTC.

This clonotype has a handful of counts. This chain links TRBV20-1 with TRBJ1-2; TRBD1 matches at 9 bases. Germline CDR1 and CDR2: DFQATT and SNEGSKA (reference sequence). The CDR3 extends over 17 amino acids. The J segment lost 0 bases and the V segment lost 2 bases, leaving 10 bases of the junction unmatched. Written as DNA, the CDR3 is TGCAGTGCTAGATCTAAGGGACAGGGCGGATCTAACTATGGCTACACCTTC. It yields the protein CSARSKGQGGSNYGYTF.

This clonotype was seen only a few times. CDR3 bases: TGTGCCACCAGCAGAGACGGCATCAATCAGCCCCAGCATTTT. It codes for CATSRDGINQPQHF. This chain joins TRBV15 and TRBJ1-5, with D uncertain. Looked up from germline, CDR1 is LNHNV and CDR2 is YYDKDF (reference sequence). Trimming cost V 0 bases and J 3 bases, with 6 bases left between them. CDR3 length equals 14 residues.

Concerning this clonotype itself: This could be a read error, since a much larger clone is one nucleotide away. The CDR3 loop reads CSAFNLRTSDEQYF. Written as DNA, the CDR3 is TGCAGTGCTTTTAATCTCAGGACTAGCGACGAGCAGTACTTC. The rearrangement links TRBV20-1 to TRBJ2-7; the match to TRBD2 covers 9 bases. Germline V gene lookup returns CDR1 DFQATT and CDR2 SNEGSKA (reference sequence). The CDR3 spans 14 residues. The ends lost 5 bases at V and 5 bases at J; junction bases unmatched: 10.

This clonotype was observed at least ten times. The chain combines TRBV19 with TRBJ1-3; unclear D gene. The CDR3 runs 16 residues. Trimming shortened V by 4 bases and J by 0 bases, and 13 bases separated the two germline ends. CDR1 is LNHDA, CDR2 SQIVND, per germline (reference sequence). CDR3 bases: TGTGCCAGTAGTACCGCCGATAGGGCCTCTGGAAACACCATATATTTT. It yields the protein CASSTADRASGNTIYF.

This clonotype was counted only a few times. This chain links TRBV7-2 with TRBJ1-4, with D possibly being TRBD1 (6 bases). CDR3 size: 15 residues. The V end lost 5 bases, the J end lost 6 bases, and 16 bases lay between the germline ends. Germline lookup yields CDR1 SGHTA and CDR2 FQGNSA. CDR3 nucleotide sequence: TGTGCCAGCAGCCGATATCAAGGGGGAGATGAAAAACTGTTTTTT. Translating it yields CASSRYQGGDEKLFF.

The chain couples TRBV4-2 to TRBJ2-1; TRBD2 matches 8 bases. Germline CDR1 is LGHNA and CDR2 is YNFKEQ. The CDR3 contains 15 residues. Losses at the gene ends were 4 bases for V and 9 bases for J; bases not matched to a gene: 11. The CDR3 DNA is TGTGCCAGCAGCCTTAGCGGGGATGACCGGGGTGAGCAGTTCTTC. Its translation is CASSLSGDDRGEQFF.

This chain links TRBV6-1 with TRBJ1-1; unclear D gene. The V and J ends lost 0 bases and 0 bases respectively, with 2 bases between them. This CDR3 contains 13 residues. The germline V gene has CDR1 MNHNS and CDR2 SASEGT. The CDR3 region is CASSEALNTEAFF. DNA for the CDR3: TGTGCCAGCAGTGAAGCGTTGAACACTGAAGCTTTCTTT.

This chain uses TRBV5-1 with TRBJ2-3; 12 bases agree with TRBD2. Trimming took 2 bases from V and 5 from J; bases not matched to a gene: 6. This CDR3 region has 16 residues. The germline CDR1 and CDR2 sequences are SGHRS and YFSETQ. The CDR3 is CASSFPLAGGGDTQYF. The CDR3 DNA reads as TGCGCCAGCAGCTTTCCACTAGCGGGAGGAGGAGATACGCAGTATTTT.

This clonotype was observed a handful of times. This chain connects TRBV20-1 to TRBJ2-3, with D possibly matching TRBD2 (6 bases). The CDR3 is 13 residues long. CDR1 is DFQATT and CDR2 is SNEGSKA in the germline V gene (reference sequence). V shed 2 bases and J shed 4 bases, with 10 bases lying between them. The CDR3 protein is CSARYGSADTQYF. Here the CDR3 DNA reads TGCAGTGCTAGATACGGGAGTGCAGATACGCAGTATTTT.

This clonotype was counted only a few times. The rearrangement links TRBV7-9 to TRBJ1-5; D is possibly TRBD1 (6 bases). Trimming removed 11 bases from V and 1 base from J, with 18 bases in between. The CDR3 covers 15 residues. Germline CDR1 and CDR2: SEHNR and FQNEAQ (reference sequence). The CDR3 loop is CAVEGGPGSNQPQHF. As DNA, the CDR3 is TGTGCCGTCGAGGGGGGACCGGGAAGCAATCAGCCCCAGCATTTT. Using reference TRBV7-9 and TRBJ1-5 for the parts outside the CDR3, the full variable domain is DTGVSQNPRHKITKRGQNVTFRCDPISEHNRLYWYRQTLGQGPEFLTYFQNEAQLEKSRLLSDRFSAERPKGSFSTLEIQRTEQGDSAMYLCAVEGGPGSNQPQHFGDGTRLSIL.

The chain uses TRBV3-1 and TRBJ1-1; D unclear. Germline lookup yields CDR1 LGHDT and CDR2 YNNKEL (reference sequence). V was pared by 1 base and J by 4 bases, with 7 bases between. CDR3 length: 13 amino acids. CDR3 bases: TGTGCCAGCAGCCAAGTTTTAAGCACTGAAGCTTTCTTT. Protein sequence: CASSQVLSTEAFF.

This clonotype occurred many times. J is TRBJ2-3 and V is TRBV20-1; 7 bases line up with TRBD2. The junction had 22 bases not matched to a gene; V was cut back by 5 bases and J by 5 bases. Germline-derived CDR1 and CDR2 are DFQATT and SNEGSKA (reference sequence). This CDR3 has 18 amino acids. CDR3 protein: CSASRRYTPRGRGDTQYF. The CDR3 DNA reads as TGCAGTGCTTCCCGGAGATATACGCCGCGCGGGAGAGGAGATACGCAGTATTTT.

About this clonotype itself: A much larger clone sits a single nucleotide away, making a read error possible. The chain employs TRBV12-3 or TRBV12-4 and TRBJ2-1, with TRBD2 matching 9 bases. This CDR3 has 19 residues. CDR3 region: CAISIRLSGRADSYNEQFF. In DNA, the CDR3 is TGTGCCATCAGTATTCGGCTTAGCGGGAGAGCGGATTCCTACAATGAGCAGTTCTTC.

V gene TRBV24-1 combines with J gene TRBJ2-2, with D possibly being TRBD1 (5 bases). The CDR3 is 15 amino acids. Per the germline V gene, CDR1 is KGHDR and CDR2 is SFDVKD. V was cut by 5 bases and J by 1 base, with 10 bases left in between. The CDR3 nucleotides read TGTGCCACCAGTGTTCAGGGCCGGAACACCGGGGAGCTGTTTTTT. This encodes CATSVQGRNTGELFF.